This T cell receptor (beta chain) comes out of a study of identical twins. The germline V gene has CDR1 SEHNR and CDR2 FQNEAQ (reference sequence). The CDR3 is made up of 16 amino acids. Deletions cut 1 base from V and 2 bases from J, with 12 bases between. A single record per CDR3 protein comes from TCRdb applying MiXCR to the 5' RACE reads. The sample holds 400,000 to 500,000 distinct CDR3 sequences, less than 20% seen once. Material for sequencing was naive T cells sorted from blood. The receptor comes from a man aged 45-60 years in good health. The chain links TRBV7-9 to TRBJ2-1; D remains unclear. CDR3 coding DNA: TGTGCCAGCAGCTTAGATGGCGGTTACCCCTACAATGAGCAGTTCTTC. Its translation: CASSLDGGYPYNEQFF.